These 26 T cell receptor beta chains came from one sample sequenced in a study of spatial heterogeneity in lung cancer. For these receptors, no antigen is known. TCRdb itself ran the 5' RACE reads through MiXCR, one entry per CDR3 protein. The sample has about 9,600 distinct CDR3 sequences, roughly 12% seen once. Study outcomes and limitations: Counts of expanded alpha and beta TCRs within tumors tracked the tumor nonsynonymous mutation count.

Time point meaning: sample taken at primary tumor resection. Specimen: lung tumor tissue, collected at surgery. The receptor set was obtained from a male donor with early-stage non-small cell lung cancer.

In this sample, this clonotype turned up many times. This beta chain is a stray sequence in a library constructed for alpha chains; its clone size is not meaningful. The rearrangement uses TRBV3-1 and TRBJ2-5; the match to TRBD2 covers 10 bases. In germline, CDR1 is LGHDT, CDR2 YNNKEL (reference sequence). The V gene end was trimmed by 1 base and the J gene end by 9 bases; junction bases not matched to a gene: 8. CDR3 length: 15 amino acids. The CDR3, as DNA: TGTGCCAGCAGCCAAGTAGTAGCGGGAGGCCTGGCCCAGTACTTC. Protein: CASSQVVAGGLAQYF.

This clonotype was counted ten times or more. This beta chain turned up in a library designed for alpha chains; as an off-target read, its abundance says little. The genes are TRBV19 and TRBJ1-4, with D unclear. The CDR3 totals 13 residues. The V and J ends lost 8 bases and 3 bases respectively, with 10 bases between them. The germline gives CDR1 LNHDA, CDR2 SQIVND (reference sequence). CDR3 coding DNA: TGTGCCAGTTTGGACCGTCCTAATGAAAAACTGTTTTTT. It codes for CASLDRPNEKLFF. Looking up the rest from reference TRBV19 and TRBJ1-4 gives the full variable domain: DGGITQSPKYLFRKEGQNVTLSCEQNLNHDAMYWYRQDPGQGLRLIYYSQIVNDFQKGDIAEGYSVSREKKESFPLTVTSAQKNPTAFYLCASLDRPNEKLFFGSGTQLSVL.

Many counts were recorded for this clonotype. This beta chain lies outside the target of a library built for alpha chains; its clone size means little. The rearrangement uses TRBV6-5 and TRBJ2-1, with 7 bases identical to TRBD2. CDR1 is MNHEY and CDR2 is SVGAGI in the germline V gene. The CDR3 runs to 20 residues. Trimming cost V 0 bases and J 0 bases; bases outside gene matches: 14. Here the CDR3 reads CASSYSSSSSGVSSYNEQFF. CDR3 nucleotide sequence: TGTGCCAGCAGTTACTCGAGTTCGTCTAGCGGAGTTAGCTCCTACAATGAGCAGTTCTTC.

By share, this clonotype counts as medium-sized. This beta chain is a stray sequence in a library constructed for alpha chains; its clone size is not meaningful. DNA for the CDR3: TGTGCCACCAGTGATTATAGTTCCGAGTACAATGAGCAGTTCTTC. Amino acid sequence: CATSDYSSEYNEQFF. This rearrangement joins TRBV24-1 to TRBJ2-1; no definite D call. The germline V and J ends were trimmed by 2 bases and 4 bases, with 11 bases remaining between them. The CDR3 runs 15 residues. The V gene's germline CDR1 is KGHDR and CDR2 SFDVKD.

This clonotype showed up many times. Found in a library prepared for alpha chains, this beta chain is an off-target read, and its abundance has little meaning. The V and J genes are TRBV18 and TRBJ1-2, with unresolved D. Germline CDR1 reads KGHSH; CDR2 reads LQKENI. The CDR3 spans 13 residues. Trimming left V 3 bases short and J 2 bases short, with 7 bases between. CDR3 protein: CASSPGSNYGYTF. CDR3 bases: TGTGCCAGCTCACCCGGGTCAAACTATGGCTACACCTTC. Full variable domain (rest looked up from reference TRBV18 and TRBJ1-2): NAGVMQNPRHLVRRRGQEARLRCSPMKGHSHVYWYRQLPEEGLKFMVYLQKENIIDESGMPKERFSAEFPKEGPSILRIQQVVRGDSAAYFCASSPGSNYGYTFGSGTRLTVV.

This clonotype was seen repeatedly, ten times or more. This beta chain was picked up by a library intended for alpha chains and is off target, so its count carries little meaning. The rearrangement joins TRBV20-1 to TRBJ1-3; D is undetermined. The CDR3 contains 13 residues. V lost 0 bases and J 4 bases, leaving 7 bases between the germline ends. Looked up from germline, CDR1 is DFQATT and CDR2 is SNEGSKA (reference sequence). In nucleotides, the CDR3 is TGCAGTGCTAGAGATAGTTACGGAAACACCATATATTTT. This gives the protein CSARDSYGNTIYF.

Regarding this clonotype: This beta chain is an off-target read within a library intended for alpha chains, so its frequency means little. CDR3 in amino acids: CASAGTGQGTHEQYF. In DNA, the CDR3 is TGTGCCAGTGCGGGGACCGGACAGGGGACCCACGAGCAGTACTTC. J is TRBJ2-7 and V is TRBV19; 9 bases align to TRBD1. The V and J ends lost 8 bases and 5 bases, in that order; junction bases with no gene match: 13. Germline V CDR1 and CDR2: LNHDA, SQIVND (reference sequence). The CDR3 has 15 residues.

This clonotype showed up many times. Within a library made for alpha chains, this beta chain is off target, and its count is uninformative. This CDR3 reads CASSLVPGALSEKLFF. The CDR3 DNA follows: TGTGCCAGCAGTTTAGTTCCAGGGGCCTTGAGTGAAAAACTGTTTTTT. The V call is TRBV12-3 or TRBV12-4, the J call TRBJ1-4; D might be TRBD1 (6 bases). The V gene lost 1 base and the J gene lost 7 bases, with 16 bases spanning the gap. This CDR3 has 16 amino acids.

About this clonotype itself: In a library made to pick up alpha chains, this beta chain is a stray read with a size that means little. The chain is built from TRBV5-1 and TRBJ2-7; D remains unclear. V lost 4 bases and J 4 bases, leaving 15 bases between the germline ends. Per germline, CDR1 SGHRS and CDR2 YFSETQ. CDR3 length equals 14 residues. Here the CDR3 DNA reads TGCGCCAGCAGCATCGACGCGACACGATACGAGCAGTACTTC. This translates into CASSIDATRYEQYF.

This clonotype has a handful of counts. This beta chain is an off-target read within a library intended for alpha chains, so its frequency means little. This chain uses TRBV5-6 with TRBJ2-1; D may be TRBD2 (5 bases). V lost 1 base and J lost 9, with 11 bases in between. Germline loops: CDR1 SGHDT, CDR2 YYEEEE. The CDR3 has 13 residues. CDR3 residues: CASSLTLAGEQFF. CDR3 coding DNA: TGTGCCAGCAGCTTGACGCTAGCTGGTGAGCAGTTCTTC.

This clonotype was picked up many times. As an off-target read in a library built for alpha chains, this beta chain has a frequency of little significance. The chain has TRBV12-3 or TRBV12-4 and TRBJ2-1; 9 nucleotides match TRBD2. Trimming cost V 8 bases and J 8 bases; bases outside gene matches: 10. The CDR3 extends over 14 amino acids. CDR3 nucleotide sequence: TGTGCCAGCCGCCTAGCGGGGTCCGGAGATGAGCAGTTCTTC. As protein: CASRLAGSGDEQFF.

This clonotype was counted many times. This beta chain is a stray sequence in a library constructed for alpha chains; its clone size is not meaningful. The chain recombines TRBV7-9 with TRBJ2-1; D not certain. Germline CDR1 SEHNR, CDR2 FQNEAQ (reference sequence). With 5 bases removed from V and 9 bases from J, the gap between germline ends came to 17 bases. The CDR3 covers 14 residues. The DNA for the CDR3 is TGTGCCAGCAGCGCATCCGGGCCCCAAAGTGAGCAGTTCTTC. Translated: CASSASGPQSEQFF.

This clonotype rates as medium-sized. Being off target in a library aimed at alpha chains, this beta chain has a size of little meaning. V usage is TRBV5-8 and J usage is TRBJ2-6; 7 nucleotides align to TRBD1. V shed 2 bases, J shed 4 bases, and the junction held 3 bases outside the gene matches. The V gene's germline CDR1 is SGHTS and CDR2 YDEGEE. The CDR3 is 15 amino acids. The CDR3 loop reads CASSFQGEGANVLTF. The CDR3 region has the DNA TGTGCCAGCAGCTTTCAGGGGGAAGGGGCCAACGTCCTGACTTTC.

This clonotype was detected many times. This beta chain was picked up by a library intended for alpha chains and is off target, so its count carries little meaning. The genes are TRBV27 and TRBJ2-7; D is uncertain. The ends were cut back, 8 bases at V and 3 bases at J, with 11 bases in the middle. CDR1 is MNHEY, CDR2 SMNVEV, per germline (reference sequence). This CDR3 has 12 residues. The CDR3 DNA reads TGTGCCAGCGGCGTGGCTTACTACGAGCAGTACTTC. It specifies CASGVAYYEQYF.

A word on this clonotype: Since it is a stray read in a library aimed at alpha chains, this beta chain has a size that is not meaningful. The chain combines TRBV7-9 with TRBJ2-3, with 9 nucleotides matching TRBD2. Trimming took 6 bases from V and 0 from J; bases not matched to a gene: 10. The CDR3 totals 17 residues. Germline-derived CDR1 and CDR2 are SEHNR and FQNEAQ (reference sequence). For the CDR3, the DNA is TGTGCCAGCAGACTAGGCCGGCTAGCGGGGAGCACAGATACGCAGTATTTT. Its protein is CASRLGRLAGSTDTQYF. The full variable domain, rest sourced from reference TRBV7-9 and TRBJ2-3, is DTGVSQNPRHKITKRGQNVTFRCDPISEHNRLYWYRQTLGQGPEFLTYFQNEAQLEKSRLLSDRFSAERPKGSFSTLEIQRTEQGDSAMYLCASRLGRLAGSTDTQYFGPGTRLTVL.

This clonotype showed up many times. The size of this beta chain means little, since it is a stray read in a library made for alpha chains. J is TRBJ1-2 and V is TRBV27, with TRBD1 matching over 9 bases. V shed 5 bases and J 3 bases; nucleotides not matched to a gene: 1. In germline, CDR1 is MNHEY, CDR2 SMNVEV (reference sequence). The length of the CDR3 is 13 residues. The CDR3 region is CASSDRGYYGYTF. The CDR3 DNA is TGTGCCAGCAGTGACAGGGGGTACTATGGCTACACCTTC.

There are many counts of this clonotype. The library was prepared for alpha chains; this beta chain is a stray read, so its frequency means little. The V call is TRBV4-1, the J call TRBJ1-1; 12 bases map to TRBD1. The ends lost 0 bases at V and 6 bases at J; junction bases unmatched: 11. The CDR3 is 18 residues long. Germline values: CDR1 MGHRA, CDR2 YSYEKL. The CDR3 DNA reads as TGCGCCAGCAGCCAAGATTTGAGGGACAGGGGGCTTATGCCTGAAGCTTTCTTT. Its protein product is CASSQDLRDRGLMPEAFF.

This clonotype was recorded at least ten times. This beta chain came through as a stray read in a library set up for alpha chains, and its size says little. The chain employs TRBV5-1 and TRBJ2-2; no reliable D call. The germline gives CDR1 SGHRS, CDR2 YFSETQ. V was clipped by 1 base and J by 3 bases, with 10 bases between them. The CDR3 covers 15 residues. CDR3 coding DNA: TGCGCCAGCAGCTTGAACCAGGTGGACACCGGGGAGCTGTTTTTT. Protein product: CASSLNQVDTGELFF.

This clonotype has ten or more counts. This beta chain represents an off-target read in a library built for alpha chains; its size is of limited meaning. As DNA, the CDR3 is TGTGCCAGCAGCTTAGTCGTGGGAATGCAAGCTGAGCAGTTCTTC. Its translation is CASSLVVGMQAEQFF. V is TRBV7-2 and J is TRBJ2-1; the D is unclear. The CDR3 has 15 amino acids. Germline assignment: CDR1 SGHTA and CDR2 FQGNSA. The V gene lost 1 base and the J gene lost 9 bases, with 16 bases spanning the gap.

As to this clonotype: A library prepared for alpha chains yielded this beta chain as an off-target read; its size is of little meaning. This CDR3 is CASSLAGTAYEQYF. The CDR3 coding sequence is TGTGCCAGCAGCTTAGCCGGGACAGCTTACGAGCAGTACTTC. This chain connects TRBV7-9 to TRBJ2-7; 7 bases line up with TRBD1. The CDR3 contains 14 residues. Trimming removed 0 bases from V and 4 bases from J; junction bases left unmatched: 3. Germline V gene sequence: CDR1 SEHNR, CDR2 FQNEAQ (reference sequence). The full variable domain, in which reference TRBV7-9 and TRBJ2-7 provide the parts outside the CDR3, is DTGVSQNPRHKITKRGQNVTFRCDPISEHNRLYWYRQTLGQGPEFLTYFQNEAQLEKSRLLSDRFSAERPKGSFSTLEIQRTEQGDSAMYLCASSLAGTAYEQYFGPGTRLTVT.

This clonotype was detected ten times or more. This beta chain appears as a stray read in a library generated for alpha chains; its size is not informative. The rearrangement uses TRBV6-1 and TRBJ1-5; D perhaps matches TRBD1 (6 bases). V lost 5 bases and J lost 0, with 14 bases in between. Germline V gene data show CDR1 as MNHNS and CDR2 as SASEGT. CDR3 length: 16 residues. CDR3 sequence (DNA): TGTGCCAGCAGTTCCCCCAGGGGTTATAGCAATCAGCCCCAGCATTTT. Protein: CASSSPRGYSNQPQHF.

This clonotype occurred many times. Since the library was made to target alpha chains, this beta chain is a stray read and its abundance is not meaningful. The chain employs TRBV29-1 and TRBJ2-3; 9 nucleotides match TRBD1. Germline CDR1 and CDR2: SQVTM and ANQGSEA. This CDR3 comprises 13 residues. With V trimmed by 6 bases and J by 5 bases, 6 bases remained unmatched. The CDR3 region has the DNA TGCAGCGTGGGGACAGGGCAAGGAGATACGCAGTATTTT. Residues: CSVGTGQGDTQYF.

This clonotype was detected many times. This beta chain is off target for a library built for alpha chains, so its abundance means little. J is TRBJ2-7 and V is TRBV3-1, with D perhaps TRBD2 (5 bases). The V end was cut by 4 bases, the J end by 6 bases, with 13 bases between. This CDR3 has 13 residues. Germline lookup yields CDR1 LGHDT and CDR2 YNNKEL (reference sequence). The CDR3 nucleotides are TGTGCCAGCAGCCCTGGACTCCGCGGCGAGCAGTACTTC. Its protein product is CASSPGLRGEQYF.

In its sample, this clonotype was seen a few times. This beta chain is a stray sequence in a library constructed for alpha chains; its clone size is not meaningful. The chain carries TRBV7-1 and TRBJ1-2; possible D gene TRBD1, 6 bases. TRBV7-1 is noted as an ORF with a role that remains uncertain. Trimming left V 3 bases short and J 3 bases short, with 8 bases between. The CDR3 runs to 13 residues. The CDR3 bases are TGTGCCAGCAGCTCTACAGGGTACTATGGCTACACCTTC. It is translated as CASSSTGYYGYTF.

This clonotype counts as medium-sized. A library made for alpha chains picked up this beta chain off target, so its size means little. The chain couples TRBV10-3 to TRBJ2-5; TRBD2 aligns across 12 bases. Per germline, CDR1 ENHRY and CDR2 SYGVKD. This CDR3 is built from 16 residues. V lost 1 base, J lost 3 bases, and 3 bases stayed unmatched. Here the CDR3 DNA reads TGTGCCATCAGTGAGTGGACTAGCGGGAATAAAGAGACCCAGTACTTC. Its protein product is CAISEWTSGNKETQYF.

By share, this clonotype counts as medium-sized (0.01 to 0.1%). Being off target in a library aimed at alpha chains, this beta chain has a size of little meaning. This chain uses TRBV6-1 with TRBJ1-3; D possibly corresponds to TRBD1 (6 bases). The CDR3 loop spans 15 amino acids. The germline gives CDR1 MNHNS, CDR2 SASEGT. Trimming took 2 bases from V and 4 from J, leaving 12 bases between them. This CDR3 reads CASSENPGAGNTIYF. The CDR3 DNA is TGTGCCAGCAGTGAAAATCCAGGGGCCGGAAACACCATATATTTT.